Listed here is a single T cell receptor (beta chain). This sample is part of a study of technical replicates of blood from several donors. This CDR3 has 14 residues. The germline gives CDR1 MNHEY, CDR2 SMNVEV (reference sequence). Unmatched junction bases numbered 4, after V lost 8 bases and J lost 1 base. Here immunoSEQ multiplex PCR was the method, and the copy in TCRdb shows in-frame clones only, minus some. The sample includes around 13,000 clones, around 95% of them seen just once. The chain couples TRBV27 to TRBJ2-1; 8 bases are shared with TRBD1. The sequence came from a human donor in good health. Sequenced: PBMCs. As DNA, the CDR3 is TGTGCCAGCGGCTGGACAGGGTCCTACAATGAGCAGTTCTTC. Amino acids: CASGWTGSYNEQFF.